A single sample gave rise to the 16 T cell receptor beta chains below, sequenced in a study of CD8 T cells in ankylosing spondylitis. Via MiXCR, TCRdb re-called the 5' RACE reads, giving one row per CDR3 protein. The repertoire holds hundreds of thousands of distinct CDR3 sequences, with roughly a sixth as singletons. Which antigens these TCRs recognize remains unknown. Study findings and constraints: Seemingly distinctive of ankylosing spondylitis blood was a TCR beta motif formed by eight highly homologous variants.

The specimen was blood, either unsorted or a sorted T cell fraction (not recorded which). All receptors come from a male donor with ankylosing spondylitis.

This clonotype was counted ten times or more. The V gene is TRBV4-2, the J gene TRBJ1-3; TRBD1 is a possible D gene (6 bases). Trimming pared 0 bases from V and 5 bases from J, leaving 8 bases between. CDR1 and CDR2 (germline): LGHNA, YNFKEQ. CDR3 length: 14 residues. The CDR3 here is CASSQEGGRNTIYF. The CDR3 region has the DNA TGTGCCAGCAGCCAAGAAGGGGGGAGAAACACCATATATTTT.

This clonotype was observed a handful of times. The rearrangement joins TRBV6-1 to TRBJ2-1; 9 bases agree with TRBD2. J gave up 3 bases and V 8 bases, and 11 bases lay outside the gene matches. The CDR3 sequence is 16 residues long. Germline loops: CDR1 MNHNS, CDR2 SASEGT. The CDR3 protein is CASAPTGTSIYNEQFF. CDR3 nucleotides: TGTGCCAGCGCCCCGACCGGGACTAGCATCTACAATGAGCAGTTCTTC.

V and J are TRBV6-1 and TRBJ1-2, with TRBD1 matching 11 bases. CDR1 is MNHNS and CDR2 is SASEGT in the germline V gene. V was pared by 6 bases and J by 1 base, with 7 bases of the junction left unmatched. CDR3 length: 16 residues. CDR3 in DNA: TGTGCCAGCAGGGACAGGGGGCCCCCCGATAACTATGGCTACACCTTC. Protein sequence: CASRDRGPPDNYGYTF.

Only a few counts were recorded for this clonotype. The gene calls are TRBV20-1 and TRBJ2-1; 9 nucleotides align to TRBD2. Unmatched junction bases numbered 4, after V lost 2 bases and J lost 2 bases. Germline CDR1 reads DFQATT; CDR2 reads SNEGSKA (reference sequence). This CDR3 has 15 amino acids. CDR3 loop: CSARPGLAAYNEQFF. DNA for the CDR3: TGCAGTGCTAGACCGGGACTAGCAGCCTACAATGAGCAGTTCTTC.

This sequence joins TRBV9 and TRBJ2-1, with D unresolved. The germline V gene has CDR1 SGDLS and CDR2 YYNGEE. Trimming left V 0 bases short and J 0 bases short, with 25 bases between. There are 21 residues in the CDR3. The CDR3 loop is CASSVGGLGFGVFSSYNEQFF. For the CDR3, the DNA is TGTGCCAGCAGCGTAGGAGGCCTCGGGTTTGGGGTATTCAGCTCCTACAATGAGCAGTTCTTC. Complete variable domain (other parts from reference TRBV9 and TRBJ2-1): DSGVTQTPKHLITATGQRVTLRCSPRSGDLSVYWYQQSLDQGLQFLIQYYNGEERAKGNILERFSAQQFPDLHSELNLSSLELGDSALYFCASSVGGLGFGVFSSYNEQFFGPGTRLTVL.

The genes are TRBV2 and TRBJ1-2; 8 bases fit TRBD1. The CDR3 contains 15 residues. Unmatched junction bases numbered 9, after V lost 4 bases and J lost 5 bases. CDR1 is SNHLY, CDR2 FYNNEI, per germline. The CDR3 DNA sequence: TGTGCCAGCAGTGCGGGGCAGGGGGCACCTTATGGCTACACCTTC. Amino acids: CASSAGQGAPYGYTF.

J is TRBJ2-1 and V is TRBV5-1; D not certain. V dropped 0 bases and J dropped 6 bases, with 10 bases sitting between them. The V gene's germline CDR1 is SGHRS and CDR2 YFSETQ. This CDR3 is 14 amino acids long. The CDR3 sequence: CASSLGGSGNEQFF. For the CDR3, the DNA is TGCGCCAGCAGCTTGGGTGGGTCCGGCAATGAGCAGTTCTTC.

The V gene is TRBV4-1, the J gene TRBJ1-2, with unresolved D. Between the trimmed V and J ends, which lost 3 bases and 0 bases, there was a span of 5 bases. In germline, CDR1 is MGHRA, CDR2 YSYEKL. The CDR3 extends over 13 amino acids. In DNA, the CDR3 is TGCGCCAGCAGCCACGAGCCTAACTATGGCTACACCTTC. This encodes CASSHEPNYGYTF.

The chain links TRBV5-1 to TRBJ2-1; no firm D call. The CDR3 consists of 11 residues. Trimming removed 9 bases at V and 8 bases at J, with 12 bases between. The V gene's germline CDR1 is SGHRS and CDR2 YFSETQ. CDR3 sequence: CATTFRDEQFF. CDR3 DNA sequence: TGCGCCACCACTTTCCGGGATGAGCAGTTCTTC.

This clonotype appeared a few times. The V gene is TRBV9, the J gene TRBJ1-1, with a tentative D call TRBD1 (5 bases). The CDR3 contains 15 residues. The V and J ends lost 4 bases and 1 base respectively, with 14 bases between them. Germline lookup yields CDR1 SGDLS and CDR2 YYNGEE. The CDR3, as DNA: TGTGCCAGCAGCATGCTTGGGACGGCGAACACTGAAGCTTTCTTT. Protein product: CASSMLGTANTEAFF.

The V call is TRBV6-1, the J call TRBJ2-7; D might be TRBD2 (7 bases). V was pared by 6 bases and J by 3 bases, with 15 bases between. Germline CDR1 MNHNS, CDR2 SASEGT. This CDR3 is built from 14 residues. The CDR3 DNA follows: TGTGCCAGCAGGGAGGGGGGGCGCCACTACGAGCAGTACTTC. It encodes CASREGGRHYEQYF.

This clonotype was recorded a few times. J is TRBJ1-1 and V is TRBV19; D uncertain. Looked up from germline, CDR1 is LNHDA and CDR2 is SQIVND (reference sequence). The germline V and J ends were trimmed by 9 bases and 8 bases, with 16 bases remaining between them. The CDR3 sequence is 12 residues long. This CDR3 reads CARGVAVKEAFF. The CDR3 DNA reads as TGTGCCAGGGGAGTGGCCGTCAAAGAAGCTTTCTTT.

This clonotype was seen a few times. This sequence joins TRBV20-1 and TRBJ2-3; 9 positions agree with TRBD2. The V gene's germline CDR1 is DFQATT and CDR2 SNEGSKA (reference sequence). The CDR3 runs 15 residues. The J segment lost 4 bases and the V segment lost 3 bases, leaving 8 bases of the junction unmatched. The CDR3 loop is CSASMRGGGSDTQYF. The CDR3 region has the DNA TGCAGTGCTAGTATGCGGGGGGGCGGATCAGATACGCAGTATTTT.

The chain links TRBV7-2 to TRBJ2-1, with a weak D call TRBD2 (6 bases). Germline values: CDR1 SGHTA, CDR2 FQGNSA. Trimming pared 2 bases from V and 0 bases from J, leaving 14 bases between. The CDR3 has 17 amino acids. CDR3 region: CASSLSPPDYSYNEQFF. DNA of the CDR3: TGTGCCAGCAGCTTAAGCCCTCCGGACTACTCCTACAATGAGCAGTTCTTC.

This sequence joins TRBV27 and TRBJ2-7; D may match TRBD1 or TRBD2 (5 bases each). V shed 2 bases and J shed 0 bases, with 14 bases lying between them. The V gene's germline CDR1 is MNHEY and CDR2 SMNVEV (reference sequence). This CDR3 comprises 16 residues. This CDR3 is CASSLLWDRVSYEQYF. DNA of the CDR3: TGTGCCAGCAGTTTACTCTGGGACCGGGTCTCCTACGAGCAGTACTTC.

The V and J genes are TRBV5-1 and TRBJ2-7; D perhaps matches TRBD1 (5 bases). The V gene's germline CDR1 is SGHRS and CDR2 YFSETQ. V was trimmed by 4 bases and J by 5 bases, leaving 19 bases between them. This CDR3 comprises 15 residues. The CDR3, as DNA: TGCGCCAGCAGCCGTTCCAGGGTAGCTATCGACGAGCAGTACTTC. Translation gives CASSRSRVAIDEQYF. The variable domain in full, completed from reference TRBV5-1 and TRBJ2-7, reads KAGVTQTPRYLIKTRGQQVTLSCSPISGHRSVSWYQQTPGQGLQFLFEYFSETQRNKGNFPGRFSGRQFSNSRSEMNVSTLELGDSALYLCASSRSRVAIDEQYFGPGTRLTVT.